This section outlines one T cell receptor beta chain sequence together with its context. Its antigen is as yet unknown. The entry originates in a study of post-analysis software for immune sequencing data. Study as a whole: Included among the disease courses, which were recorded for the cohort, were relapsing-remitting, secondary progressive and progressive-relapsing multiple sclerosis.

Prepared libraries of TCR beta cDNA carried unique molecular identifiers. Around 500,000 cDNA molecules came from 1 to 10 million T cells. TCRdb re-called the PCR reads through MiXCR, storing one row per CDR3 protein. Seen here are roughly 600,000 distinct CDR3 sequences, roughly 46% observed once, and the top ten hold 1.5% to 2%. Notes on the study in general: Diversity measured as normalized Chao1 was significantly lower in multiple sclerosis patients than in controls. The authors found that F measure strongly co-clustered same-batch samples.

The receptor was derived from a girl aged 5 to 17 with multiple sclerosis. The sequencing sample was made of blood.

Here the CDR3 reads CAWIRGLGTDTQYF. DNA for the CDR3: TGTGCCTGGATACGGGGTCTCGGCACAGATACGCAGTATTTT. J is TRBJ2-3 and V is TRBV30, with a weak D call TRBD2 (5 bases). The ends were cut back, 4 bases at V and 1 base at J, with 12 bases in the middle. Per the germline V gene, CDR1 is GTSNPN and CDR2 is SVGIG (reference sequence). The CDR3 has 14 amino acids. Combining the CDR3 with reference TRBV30 and TRBJ2-3 gives the whole variable domain SQTIHQWPATLVQPVGSPLSLECTVEGTSNPNLYWYRQAAGRGLQLLFYSVGIGQISSEVPQNLSASRPQDRQFILSSKKLLLSDSGFYLCAWIRGLGTDTQYFGPGTRLTVL.